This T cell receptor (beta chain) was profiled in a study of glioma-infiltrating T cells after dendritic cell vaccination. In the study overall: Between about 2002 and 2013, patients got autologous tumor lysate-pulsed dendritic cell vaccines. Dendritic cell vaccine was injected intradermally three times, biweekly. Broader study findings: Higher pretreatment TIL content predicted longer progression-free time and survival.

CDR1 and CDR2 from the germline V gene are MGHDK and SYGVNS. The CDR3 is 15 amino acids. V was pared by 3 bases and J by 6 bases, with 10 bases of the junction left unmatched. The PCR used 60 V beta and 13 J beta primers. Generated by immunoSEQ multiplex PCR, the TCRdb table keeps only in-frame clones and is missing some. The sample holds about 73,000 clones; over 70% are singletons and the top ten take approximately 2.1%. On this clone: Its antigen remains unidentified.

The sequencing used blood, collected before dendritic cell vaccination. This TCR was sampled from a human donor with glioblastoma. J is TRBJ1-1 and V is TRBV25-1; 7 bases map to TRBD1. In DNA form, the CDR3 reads TGTGCCAGCAGTGACCGTTACAGGGGACCATCTGAAGCTTTCTTT. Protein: CASSDRYRGPSEAFF. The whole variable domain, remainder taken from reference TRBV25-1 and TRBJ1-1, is EADIYQTPRYLVIGTGKKITLECSQTMGHDKMYWYQQDPGMELHLIHYSYGVNSTEKGDLSSESTVSRIRTEHFPLTLESARPSHTSQYLCASSDRYRGPSEAFFGQGTRLTVV.